Described below is a single TCR beta chain sequence and its context. This clone was recorded once. Its antigen is still unknown. Per-base qualities were not stored, and no clone one base away is much larger. Spanning cysteine to phenylalanine, the CDR3 consists of 12 amino acids. Here the CDR3 DNA is all that survives: 36 bases in frame from base 1. CDR1 and CDR2 (SNHLY, FYNNEI) derive from the germline V gene. Trimming costs V 5 bases and J 5 bases, and their ends lie 4 bases apart. This sample is drawn from a study of blood T cell repertoires in COVID-19 (dated by TCRdb to between 2020 and 2021). About the investigation overall: Collaborator samples came from the United States, Italy and Spain and covered acute and convalescent phases of COVID-19. The prospective study material was composed of cDNA or gDNA derived from T cells, B-cell-depleted T cells, or PBMCs. The dataset comprised deeply sampled blood TCRbeta repertoires from subjects exposed to, actively infected with, or recovered from COVID-19. The repertoires were released in a freely available public database intended as a resource for research on the immune response to SARS-CoV-2. Samples were obtained from the ongoing ImmuneRACE study (first 160 participants) and from 1,200 or so subjects provided by 6 global collaborators. A de-identified subject ID, COVID-19 status, age in years and sex were almost always included in the sample metadata. Where available, HLA class I and class II types were obtained from metadata supplied by the sample provider rather than from assay-based typing. The full study reports these points: Clinical and demographic metadata were provided uncurated, with the amount varying by source and participant.

Each collaborating institution followed its own protocols to collect whole blood in K2EDTA tubes. Collaborator samples were shipped for TCRbeta analysis as frozen whole blood, isolated PBMCs, or DNA extracted from either sample type. TCRbeta CDR3 regions were amplified from genomic DNA by means of the immunoSEQ Assay, a bias-controlled multiplex PCR. On the study's bioinformatics: The number of nucleated cells in each sample was estimated from the amplification of reference gene primers within the assay. To quantify the absolute abundance of each unique TCRbeta CDR3 rearrangement, sequence reads were collapsed and filtered. For each sample, productive Simpson clonality was calculated as the square root of Simpson's diversity index over productive rearrangements. Held by TCRdb, this immuneACCESS table contains in-frame sequences only and omits some clones. Under half of the omission traces to an unresolved V gene where checked; the cause of the rest is unknown. V and J calls and clone size come straight from that table; D and trimming were deduced from the DNA. This sample gives some 260,000 clones in total; around 79% of them show up just once. 3% to 3.5% of the sample goes to the ten largest clones.

This TCR was recovered from a woman over 75 with acute or convalescent COVID-19. Input material: peripheral blood. The V gene is TRBV2 and the J gene is TRBJ1-6, with no confidently assigned D gene. The DNA sequence is as follows: TGTGCCAGCAGTCTCCATAATTCACCCCTCCACTTT. This sequence encodes CASSLHNSPLHF.